This T cell receptor (beta chain) was profiled in a study of blood T cell repertoires in COVID-19. Overall study context: PBMCs, B-cell-depleted T cells, or T cells provided the cDNA or gDNA that made up the material.

The table lists this clone with a few counts. Trimming took off 5 bases at V and 3 bases at J, with 14 bases between the two ends. Germline CDR1 MNHEY, CDR2 SMNVEV (reference sequence). CDR3 size: 15 residues. In the authors' methods: Amplification of reference gene primers was used by the study to estimate nucleated cell counts. TCRdb's table, derived via immunoSEQ multiplex PCR, lists solely in-frame clones and lacks some. V and J calls and clone size follow that table, whereas D and trimming were derived from the DNA. The data hold 200,000 to 300,000 clones, with around 88% observed a single time. Material: peripheral blood. The chain employs TRBV27 and TRBJ2-1; tentatively, D is TRBD2 (5 bases). This TCR was recovered from a man aged 30 to 39 with active or convalescent COVID-19. CDR3 bases: TGTGCCAGCAGTCCCCGCGTCGGACTCTACAATGAGCAGTTCTTC. This sequence encodes CASSPRVGLYNEQFF.